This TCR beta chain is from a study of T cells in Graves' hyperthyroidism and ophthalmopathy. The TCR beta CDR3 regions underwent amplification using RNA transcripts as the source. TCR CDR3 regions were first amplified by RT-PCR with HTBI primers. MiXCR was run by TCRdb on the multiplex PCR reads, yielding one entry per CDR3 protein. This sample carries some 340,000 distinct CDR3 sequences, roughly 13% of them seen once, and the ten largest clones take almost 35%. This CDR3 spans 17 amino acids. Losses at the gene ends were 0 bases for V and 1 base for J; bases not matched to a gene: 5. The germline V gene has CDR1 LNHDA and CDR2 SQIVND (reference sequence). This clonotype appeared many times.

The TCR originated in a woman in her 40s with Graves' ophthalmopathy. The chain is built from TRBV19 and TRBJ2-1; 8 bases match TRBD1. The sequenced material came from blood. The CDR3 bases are TGTGCCAGTAGTATAGATTTAGGGACAGGATCCTACAATGAGCAGTTCTTC. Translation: CASSIDLGTGSYNEQFF.